This T cell receptor (beta chain) was sequenced in a study of patients and donors after allogeneic stem cell transplantation. This clonotype was counted many times. TCRdb reprocessed the RT-PCR reads with MiXCR, giving one entry per CDR3 protein. The sample consists of roughly 30,000 distinct CDR3 sequences, 6.5% to 7% of them appearing once. The CDR3 contains 12 residues. V was cut by 1 base and J by 5 bases, with 6 bases left in between. Germline V gene sequence: CDR1 SQVTM, CDR2 ANQGSEA. The sequence was collected from a human donor who was either an allogeneic HSCT recipient or a stem cell or donor lymphocyte infusion donor (not recorded which). It is not recorded whose cells these are; they may come from a transplant donor. Sequencing used blood, either unsorted or a sorted T cell fraction (not recorded which). This sequence joins TRBV29-1 and TRBJ2-1; D call uncertain. The CDR3, as DNA: TGCAGCGTTGAAGCCGGAAACAATGAGCAGTTCTTC. Its translation: CSVEAGNNEQFF.